The clone carrying this T cell receptor (beta chain) has at least ten counts. The antigen remains unidentified. V gave up 6 bases and J gave up 9 bases; unmatched junction bases: 7. In germline, CDR1 is MNHEY, CDR2 SMNVEV (reference sequence). The CDR3 has 13 residues. These data originate in a study of Graves' ophthalmopathy and Graves' hyperthyroidism. General study findings and limits: In separating ophthalmopathy from stable hyperthyroidism, a 13-signature model achieved about 90% sensitivity and around 80% specificity.

Moderate-to-severe activity, with CAS ≥3, NOSPECS ≥4 and duration under 3 months, characterized the donors with ophthalmopathy. Exclusion criteria comprised other autoimmune diseases, uncontrolled infections, pregnancy or lactation in patients. For repertoire sequencing, the TCR beta CDR3 regions were amplified from RNA transcripts. The library came from an HTBI-primed first-round RT-PCR and a second-round multiplex PCR. MiXCR, applied by TCRdb to the multiplex PCR reads, yields one record per CDR3 protein. This sample has approximately 480,000 distinct CDR3 sequences, with approximately 14% found just once.

V usage is TRBV27 and J usage is TRBJ2-7; TRBD1 matches 11 bases. This TCR came from a woman aged 30 to 39 with Graves' ophthalmopathy. Specimen: blood. The CDR3 loop reads CASSGQGAVGQYF. The DNA of the CDR3 is TGTGCCAGCAGCGGACAGGGGGCGGTCGGGCAGTACTTC.